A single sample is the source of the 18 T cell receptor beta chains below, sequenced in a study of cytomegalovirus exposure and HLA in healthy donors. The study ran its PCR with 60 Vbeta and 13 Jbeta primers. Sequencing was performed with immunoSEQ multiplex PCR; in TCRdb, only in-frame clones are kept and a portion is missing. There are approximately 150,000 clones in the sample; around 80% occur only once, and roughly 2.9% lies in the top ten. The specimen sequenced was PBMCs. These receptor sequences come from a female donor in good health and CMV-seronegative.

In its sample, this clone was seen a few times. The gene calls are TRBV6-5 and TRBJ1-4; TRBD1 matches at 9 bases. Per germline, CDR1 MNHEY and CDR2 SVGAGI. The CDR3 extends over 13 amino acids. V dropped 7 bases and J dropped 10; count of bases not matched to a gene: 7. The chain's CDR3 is CASTGTGLGKLFF. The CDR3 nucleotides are TGTGCCAGCACCGGGACAGGGTTGGGAAAACTGTTTTTT.

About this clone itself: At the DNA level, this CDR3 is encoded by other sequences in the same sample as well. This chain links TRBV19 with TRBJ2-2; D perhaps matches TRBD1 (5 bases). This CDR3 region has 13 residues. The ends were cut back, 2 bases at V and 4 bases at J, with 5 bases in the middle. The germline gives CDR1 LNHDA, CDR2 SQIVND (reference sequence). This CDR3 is CASSIRGTGELFF. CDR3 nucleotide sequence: TGTGCCAGTAGTATAAGGGGCACCGGGGAGCTGTTTTTT.

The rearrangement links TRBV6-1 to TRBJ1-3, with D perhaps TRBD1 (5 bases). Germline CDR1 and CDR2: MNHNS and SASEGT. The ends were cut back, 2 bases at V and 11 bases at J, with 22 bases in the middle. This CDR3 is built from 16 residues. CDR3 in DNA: TGTGCCAGCAGTGAATCACTACTCCAAGTTGGGGCCGCCATATATTTT. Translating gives CASSESLLQVGAAIYF.

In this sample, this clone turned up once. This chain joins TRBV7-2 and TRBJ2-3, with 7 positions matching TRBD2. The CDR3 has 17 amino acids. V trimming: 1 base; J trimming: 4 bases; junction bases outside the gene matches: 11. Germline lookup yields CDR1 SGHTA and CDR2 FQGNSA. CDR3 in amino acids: CASSLVPGRGKADTQYF. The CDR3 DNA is TGTGCCAGCAGCTTAGTTCCCGGGCGGGGGAAGGCAGATACGCAGTATTTT.

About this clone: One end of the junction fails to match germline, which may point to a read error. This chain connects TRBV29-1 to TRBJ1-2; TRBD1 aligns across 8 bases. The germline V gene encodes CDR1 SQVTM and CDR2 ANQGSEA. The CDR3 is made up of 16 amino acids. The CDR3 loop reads CSVDTGTGSSPYGYPF. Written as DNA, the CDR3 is TGCAGCGTTGATACCGGGACAGGCTCTTCCCCTTATGGCTACCCCTTC.

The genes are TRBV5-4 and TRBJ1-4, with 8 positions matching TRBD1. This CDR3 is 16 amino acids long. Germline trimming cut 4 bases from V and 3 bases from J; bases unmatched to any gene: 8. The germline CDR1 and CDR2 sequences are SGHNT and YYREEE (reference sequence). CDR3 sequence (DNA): TGTGCCAGCAGCCCAGGTGGGACAGGACCTAATGAAAAACTGTTTTTT. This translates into CASSPGGTGPNEKLFF.

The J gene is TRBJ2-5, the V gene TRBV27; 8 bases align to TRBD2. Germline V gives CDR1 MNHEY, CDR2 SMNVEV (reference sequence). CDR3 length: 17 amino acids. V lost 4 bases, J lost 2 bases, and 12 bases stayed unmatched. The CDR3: CASSSGGAREEQETQYF. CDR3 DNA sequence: TGTGCCAGCAGTTCGGGGGGGGCAAGGGAAGAACAAGAGACCCAGTACTTC.

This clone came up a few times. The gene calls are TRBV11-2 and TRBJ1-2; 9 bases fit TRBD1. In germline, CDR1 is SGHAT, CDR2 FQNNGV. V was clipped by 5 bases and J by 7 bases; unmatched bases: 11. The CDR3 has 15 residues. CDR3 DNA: TGTGCCAGCAGCCCATTGGGACAGGGAGGTTTTGGCTACACCTTC. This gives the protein CASSPLGQGGFGYTF.

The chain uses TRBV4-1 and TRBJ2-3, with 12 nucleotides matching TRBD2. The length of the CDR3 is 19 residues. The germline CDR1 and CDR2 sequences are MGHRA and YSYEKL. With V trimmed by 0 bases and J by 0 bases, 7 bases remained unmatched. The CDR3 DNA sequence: TGCGCCAGCAGCCAAGAATATGGAGGACTAGCGGGGAGCACAGATACGCAGTATTTT. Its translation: CASSQEYGGLAGSTDTQYF.

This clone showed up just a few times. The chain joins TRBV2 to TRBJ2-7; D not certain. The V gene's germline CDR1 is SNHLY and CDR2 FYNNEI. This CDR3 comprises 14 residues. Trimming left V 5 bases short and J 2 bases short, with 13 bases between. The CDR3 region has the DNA TGTGCCAGCAGTACCGACTTTTTCCCCTACGAGCAGTACTTC. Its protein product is CASSTDFFPYEQYF.

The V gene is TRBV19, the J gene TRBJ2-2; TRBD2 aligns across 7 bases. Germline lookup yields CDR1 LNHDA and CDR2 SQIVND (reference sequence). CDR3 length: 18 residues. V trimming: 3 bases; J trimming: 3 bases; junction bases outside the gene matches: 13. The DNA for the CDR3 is TGTGCCAGTAGTATTCCCCTCCGGGCAGCGGGGTACACCGGGGAGCTGTTTTTT. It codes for CASSIPLRAAGYTGELFF.

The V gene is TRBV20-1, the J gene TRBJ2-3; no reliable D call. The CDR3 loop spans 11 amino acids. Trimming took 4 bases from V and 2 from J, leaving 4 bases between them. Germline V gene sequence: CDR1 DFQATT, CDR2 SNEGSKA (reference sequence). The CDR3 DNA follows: TGCAGTGCTACTACCACAGATACGCAGTATTTT. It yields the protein CSATTTDTQYF.

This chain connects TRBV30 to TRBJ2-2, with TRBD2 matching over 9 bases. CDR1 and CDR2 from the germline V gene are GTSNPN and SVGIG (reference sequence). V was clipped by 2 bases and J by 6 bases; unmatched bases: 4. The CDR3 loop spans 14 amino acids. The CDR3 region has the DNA TGTGCCTGGAGTCGGGGCGGGAGGGCCGGGGAGCTGTTTTTT. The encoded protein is CAWSRGGRAGELFF.

CDR3 residues: CASSLDAAGPYGYTF. The CDR3, as DNA: TGTGCCAGCAGCTTGGACGCCGCGGGTCCCTATGGCTACACCTTC. The rearrangement uses TRBV5-5 and TRBJ1-2; D call uncertain. CDR3 length: 15 residues. The germline V and J ends were trimmed by 0 bases and 4 bases, with 13 bases remaining between them. Germline loops: CDR1 SGHKS, CDR2 YYEKEE (reference sequence).

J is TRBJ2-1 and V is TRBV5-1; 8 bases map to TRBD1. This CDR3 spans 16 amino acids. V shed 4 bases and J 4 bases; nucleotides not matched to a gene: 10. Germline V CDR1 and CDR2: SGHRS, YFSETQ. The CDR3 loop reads CASSRQGQGPYNEQFF. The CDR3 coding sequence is TGCGCCAGCAGCCGACAAGGACAGGGACCTTACAATGAGCAGTTCTTC. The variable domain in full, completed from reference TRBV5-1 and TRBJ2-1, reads KAGVTQTPRYLIKTRGQQVTLSCSPISGHRSVSWYQQTPGQGLQFLFEYFSETQRNKGNFPGRFSGRQFSNSRSEMNVSTLELGDSALYLCASSRQGQGPYNEQFFGPGTRLTVL.

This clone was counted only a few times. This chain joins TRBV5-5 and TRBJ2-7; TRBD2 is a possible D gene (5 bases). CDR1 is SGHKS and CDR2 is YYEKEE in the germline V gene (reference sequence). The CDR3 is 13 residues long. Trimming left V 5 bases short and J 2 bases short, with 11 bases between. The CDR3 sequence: CASSRGWTYEQYF. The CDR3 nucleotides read TGTGCCAGCAGTCGCGGGTGGACCTACGAGCAGTACTTC.

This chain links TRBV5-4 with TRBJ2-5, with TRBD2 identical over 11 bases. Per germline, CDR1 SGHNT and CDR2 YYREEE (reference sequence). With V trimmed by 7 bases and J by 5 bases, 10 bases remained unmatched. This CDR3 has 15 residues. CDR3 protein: CASRYSGGGVETQYF. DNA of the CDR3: TGTGCCAGCCGCTATAGCGGGGGGGGCGTGGAGACCCAGTACTTC.

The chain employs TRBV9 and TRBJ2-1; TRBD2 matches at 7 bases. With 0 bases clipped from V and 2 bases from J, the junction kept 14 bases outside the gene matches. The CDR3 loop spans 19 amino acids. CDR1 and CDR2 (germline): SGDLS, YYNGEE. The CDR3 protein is CASSVVAPRAGPTYNEQFF. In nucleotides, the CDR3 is TGTGCCAGCAGCGTAGTGGCCCCCAGAGCGGGACCAACCTACAATGAGCAGTTCTTC.